This T cell receptor (beta chain) was captured by sequencing in a study of T cells in Graves' hyperthyroidism and ophthalmopathy. The source material, RNA transcripts, was used to amplify TCR beta CDR3 regions. RT-PCR in the first round (using the HTBI primer set) targeted the TCR CDR3. TCRdb used MiXCR to reprocess the multiplex PCR reads, holding one entry per CDR3 protein. The sample comprises 400,000 or so distinct CDR3 sequences, over 12% of which are singletons, and around 20% rests with the top ten. Diagnosis rested on symptoms, serum thyroxine and TRAb, thyroid ultrasound, and orbital computed tomography. The CDR3 is 19 residues long. Germline assignment: CDR1 SGHAT and CDR2 FQNNGV. Trimming pared 5 bases from V and 5 bases from J, leaving 27 bases between. Study-level points and caveats: Most thyroid clonotypes that were expanded above 0.001 also turned up in blood. Median prediction lead before ophthalmopathy onset was about 6.3 months with the model.

This clonotype occurred a few times. Its antigen is still unknown. This sequence joins TRBV11-2 and TRBJ1-4; possibly TRBD1 for D (6 bases). The TCR originated in a woman aged 60-70 years with Graves' ophthalmopathy. Sequencing was carried out using blood. CDR3: CASSTLFPERGRINEKLFF. CDR3 DNA sequence: TGTGCCAGCAGCACCCTCTTCCCTGAGCGGGGGCGTATCAATGAAAAACTGTTTTTT.